This TCR beta chain was retrieved from a study of CD8 T cells in Susac syndrome. Random hexamers were used to reverse transcribe the RNA input (about 0.5 to 1 ug). From the immunoSEQ multiplex PCR reads, TCRdb called clonotypes with MiXCR, one entry per CDR3 protein. The data contain some 94,000 distinct CDR3 sequences, about 94% of them singletons. V lost 5 bases and J lost 5, with 12 bases in between. This CDR3 is 13 amino acids long. Germline CDR1 is SGHAT and CDR2 is FQNNGV. Only one count was recorded for this clonotype. Material: CD4+ T cells from PBMCs. This clonotype was sampled from a human donor with Susac syndrome. The V gene is TRBV11-2, the J gene TRBJ1-1; no clear D gene. CDR3 nucleotides: TGTGCCAGCAGCCCCCGTTGGGGAACTGAAGCTTTCTTT. As protein: CASSPRWGTEAFF. Using reference TRBV11-2 and TRBJ1-1 for the parts outside the CDR3, the full variable domain is EAGVAQSPRYKIIEKRQSVAFWCNPISGHATLYWYQQILGQGPKLLIQFQNNGVVDDSQLPKDRFSAERLKGVDSTLKIQPAKLEDSAVYLCASSPRWGTEAFFGQGTRLTVV.